The text below deals with one T cell receptor beta chain. The target antigen is unknown. The data derive from a study of T cell repertoires in cytomegalovirus infection. At the level of the study: Recently identified HLA-C-restricted CMV epitopes were among the peptides used. CMV infection plus the matching HLA type was flagged by public TCR beta signatures. Study-level points and caveats: HLA-C-restricted CMV-specific TCR beta clonotypes were dominant in the ex vivo response.

MiXCR, run by TCRdb on the reads, gives a single entry per CDR3 protein. The table includes approximately 990,000 distinct CDR3 sequences, approximately 33% detected once. V lost 2 bases and J lost 3, with 10 bases in between. CDR1 and CDR2 (germline): MNHEY, SMNVEV (reference sequence). The CDR3 covers 15 residues. The J gene is TRBJ2-2, the V gene TRBV27, with D unresolved. Sequencing was performed on cultured CD8+ T cells from PBMCs, taken from culture after CMV antigen stimulation. The sequence was obtained from a human donor in good health (CMV status not recorded). Some clones in this sample may be carry-over from other donors' samples. CDR3 nucleotides: TGTGCCAGCAGTTTAACAACCCGTGACACCGGGGAGCTGTTTTTT. Encoded protein: CASSLTTRDTGELFF.